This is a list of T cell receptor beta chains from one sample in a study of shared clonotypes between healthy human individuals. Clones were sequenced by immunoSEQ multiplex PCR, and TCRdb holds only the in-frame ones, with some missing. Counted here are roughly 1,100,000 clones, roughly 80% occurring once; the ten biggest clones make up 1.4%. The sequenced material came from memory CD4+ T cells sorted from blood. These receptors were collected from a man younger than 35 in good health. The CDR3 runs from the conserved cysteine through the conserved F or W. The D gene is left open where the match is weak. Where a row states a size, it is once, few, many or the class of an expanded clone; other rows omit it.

CASSQGPTATGELFF	TGCGCCAGCAGCCAAGGACCCACAGCCACCGGGGAGCTGTTTTTT	TRBV4-1	NA	TRBJ2-2	NA
CASRDSNTDTQYF	TGTGCCAGCAGGGACTCAAACACAGATACGCAGTATTTT	TRBV2	NA	TRBJ2-3	NA
CASSPHRGSNEKLFF	TGTGCCAGCAGCCCTCACAGGGGGTCTAATGAAAAACTGTTTTTT	TRBV7-9	few	TRBJ1-4	TRBD1
CASTSLELAEAFF	TGTGCCAGCACCAGTTTGGAGTTGGCTGAAGCTTTCTTT	TRBV7-2	NA	TRBJ1-1	NA
CASSFAGYGELFF	TGTGCCAGCAGTTTCGCGGGGTACGGGGAGCTGTTTTTT	TRBV27	once	TRBJ2-2	NA
CASSSGTKNTGELFF	TGTGCCAGCAGCTCAGGGACTAAAAACACCGGGGAGCTGTTTTTT	TRBV11-2	NA	TRBJ2-2	TRBD2
CASTLGGSGAYNEQFF	TGTGCCAGCACCCTCGGGGGGAGCGGGGCATACAATGAGCAGTTCTTC	TRBV28	NA	TRBJ2-1	TRBD2
CASSQEWGRDTDTQYF	TGCGCCAGCAGCCAAGAATGGGGCAGGGACACAGATACGCAGTATTTT	TRBV4-1	NA	TRBJ2-3	NA
CASNFAGATGELFF	TGCGCCAGCAACTTTGCGGGAGCGACCGGGGAGCTGTTTTTT	TRBV10-2	NA	TRBJ2-2	TRBD2
CASSLAAIYGYTF	TGTGCCAGCAGCTTGGCAGCGATCTATGGCTACACCTTC	TRBV7-8	NA	TRBJ1-2	NA
CASSTRALNTEAFF	TGTGCCAGCAGTACCAGAGCCCTGAACACTGAAGCTTTCTTT	TRBV28	NA	TRBJ1-1	NA
CASSQDRLRQYF	TGTGCCAGCAGCCAAGATCGCTTGCGGCAGTACTTC	TRBV14	NA	TRBJ2-7	NA
CASSLDFRADNEQFF	TGTGCCAGCAGCTTGGATTTTCGGGCCGACAATGAGCAGTTCTTC	TRBV5-5	NA	TRBJ2-1	NA
CASSQGANEQYF	TGTGCCAGCAGTCAGGGGGCGAACGAGCAGTACTTC	TRBV11-3	once	TRBJ2-7	TRBD1
CASSVQGGINSPLHF	TGTGCCAGCAGTGTGCAGGGAGGGATTAATTCCCCCCTCCACTTT	TRBV2	NA	TRBJ1-6	NA
CAISESGQSRSPLHF	TGTGCCATCAGTGAGTCGGGGCAGTCTCGATCACCCCTCCACTTT	TRBV10-3	NA	TRBJ1-6	NA
CASSPRDLPNTGELFF	TGCGCCAGCAGCCCACGGGATCTCCCTAACACCGGGGAGCTGTTTTTT	TRBV4-1	NA	TRBJ2-2	NA
CASSVLGRADTQYF	TGTGCCAGCAGCGTATTAGGAAGGGCAGATACGCAGTATTTT	TRBV9	NA	TRBJ2-3	NA
CASSPRALTNEKLFF	TGTGCCAGCAGCCCCCGAGCCTTAACTAATGAAAAACTGTTTTTT	TRBV7-9	NA	TRBJ1-4	NA
CAISGGALESPLHF	TGTGCCATCAGTGGGGGCGCTCTCGAATCACCCCTCCACTTT	TRBV10-3	NA	TRBJ1-6	NA
CASSESLQWYNSPLHF	TGTGCCAGCAGTGAGTCGCTTCAGTGGTATAATTCACCCCTCCACTTT	TRBV6-1	NA	TRBJ1-6	NA
CASSQGQLLNQPQHF	TGCGCCAGCAGCCAAGGGCAGCTGCTCAATCAGCCCCAGCATTTT	TRBV4-1	few	TRBJ1-5	NA